This entry lists 10 T cell receptor beta chains sequenced from one sample in a study of cytomegalovirus exposure and HLA in healthy donors. The PCR ran on 60 Vbeta and 13 Jbeta primers. The assay was immunoSEQ multiplex PCR, and TCRdb's table has in-frame clones only and misses some. Altogether approximately 160,000 clones are present, 65% to 85% being singletons, with the ten largest covering about 2.6%. What was sequenced was PBMCs. The receptors come from a woman in her thirties or forties in good health and CMV-seropositive.

The chain uses TRBV7-6 and TRBJ1-2, with D possibly being TRBD1 (5 bases). Germline assignment: CDR1 SGHVS and CDR2 FNYEAQ. CDR3 length: 13 residues. V lost 5 bases to trimming and J lost 2 bases, with 9 bases between them. The CDR3 reads CASSETENYGYTF. The CDR3 coding sequence is TGTGCCAGCAGCGAGACAGAGAACTATGGCTACACCTTC.

CDR3 sequence: CASSQVGGETEAFF. CDR3 DNA sequence: TGCGCCAGCAGCCAAGTGGGAGGGGAAACTGAAGCTTTCTTT. The chain uses TRBV4-3 and TRBJ1-1; D possibly corresponds to TRBD1 (5 bases). Germline-derived CDR1 and CDR2 are LGHNA and YSLEER. CDR3 length equals 14 residues. The V end was cut by 1 base, the J end by 5 bases, with 11 bases between.

CDR3 in DNA: TGTGCCAGCAGTAGGAAGGGACAGGGGCGAGATACGCAGTATTTT. The encoded protein is CASSRKGQGRDTQYF. The genes are TRBV2 and TRBJ2-3, with 10 bases fitting TRBD1. Trimming at V came to 5 bases and at J to 5 bases, leaving 7 bases not matched to a gene. This CDR3 is 15 amino acids long. CDR1 and CDR2 (germline): SNHLY, FYNNEI.

The rearrangement uses TRBV7-2 and TRBJ2-5; D gene unclear. Trimming took off 1 base at V and 7 bases at J, with 16 bases between the two ends. Germline assignment: CDR1 SGHTA and CDR2 FQGNSA. This CDR3 region has 15 residues. CDR3: CASSLVGPHGLTQYF. The DNA of the CDR3 is TGTGCCAGCAGCTTAGTTGGCCCCCATGGTCTGACCCAGTACTTC.

The chain is built from TRBV7-8 and TRBJ1-1, with 10 nucleotides matching TRBD1. The CDR3 is made up of 15 amino acids. Germline V gives CDR1 SGHVS, CDR2 FQNEAQ. With 5 bases clipped from V and 6 bases from J, the junction kept 9 bases outside the gene matches. The CDR3 loop reads CASSKGGQGGAEAFF. For the CDR3, the DNA is TGTGCCAGCAGCAAAGGTGGACAGGGGGGCGCTGAAGCTTTCTTT.

The chain carries TRBV30 and TRBJ2-2; 8 bases line up with TRBD1. This CDR3 is 13 amino acids long. CDR1 GTSNPN and CDR2 SVGIG come from the germline V gene (reference sequence). Losses at the gene ends were 2 bases for V and 7 bases for J; bases not matched to a gene: 3. The CDR3 nucleotides are TGTGCCTGGAGTAGACAGGGGCGCGGGGAGCTGTTTTTT. Translating it yields CAWSRQGRGELFF.

Here the CDR3 DNA reads TGTGCAAGTCGCTTCGGGGGACTAGCTTTCAAGCTAAGCGGAAATGAGCAGTTCTTC. Translated, it gives CASRFGGLAFKLSGNEQFF. V gene TRBV12-2 combines with J gene TRBJ2-1; the table's D gene call, TRBD2, was not cross checked with the DNA. TRBV12-2 is annotated as a pseudogene. The CDR3 spans 19 residues.

The rearrangement uses TRBV4-1 and TRBJ2-3, with 10 bases aligning to TRBD2. The germline V gene encodes CDR1 MGHRA and CDR2 YSYEKL. The CDR3 totals 16 residues. The ends lost 1 base at V and 8 bases at J; junction bases unmatched: 9. CDR3 nucleotides: TGCGCCAGCAGCCAAGTCGAGCGGGGGGGCCCAGGTACGCAGTATTTT. This sequence encodes CASSQVERGGPGTQYF.

The chain recombines TRBV4-1 with TRBJ2-3; 7 nucleotides agree with TRBD2. Looked up from germline, CDR1 is MGHRA and CDR2 is YSYEKL. The CDR3 covers 15 residues. Trimming cost V 0 bases and J 6 bases; bases outside gene matches: 6. The CDR3 protein is CASSQDESGADTQYF. For the CDR3, the DNA is TGCGCCAGCAGCCAAGATGAAAGCGGGGCCGATACGCAGTATTTT.

The V call is TRBV10-3, the J call TRBJ1-5, with D possibly matching TRBD1 (5 bases). The CDR3 covers 15 residues. Germline loops: CDR1 ENHRY, CDR2 SYGVKD. Trimming stripped 2 bases from V and 2 bases from J, with 10 bases between. The CDR3 DNA follows: TGTGCCATCAGTGAGCAGGGCTCGGGCAATCAGCCCCAGCATTTT. This gives the protein CAISEQGSGNQPQHF.